This T cell receptor beta chain derives from a study of T cells after yellow fever vaccination. Study-wide results and limits: Boosting was followed by the reappearance of most primary-vaccination clones (96% CD4, 85% to 90% CD8).

Making TCR cDNA involved 5'RACE template switching, which added UMIs and a universal primer site. Each CDR3 protein is one row after TCRdb ran MiXCR on the 5' RACE reads. Altogether fewer than 450,000 distinct CDR3 sequences are present, roughly 8.3% being singletons, with the ten largest covering approximately 15%. V lost 5 bases to trimming and J lost 10 bases, with 12 bases between them. Germline CDR1 SGHTA, CDR2 FQGNSA. The CDR3 spans 12 residues. This clonotype came up a few times. Its antigen remains unidentified. The material sequenced was PBMCs, taken more than 35 days after the first yellow fever vaccination. The V gene is TRBV7-2, the J gene TRBJ2-1, with unresolved D. This sequence originates from a man younger than 30 who received the YFV17D yellow fever vaccine. The CDR3 DNA is TGTGCCAGCAGCATCCAAGGGTTGGAGCAGTTCTTC. It encodes CASSIQGLEQFF.